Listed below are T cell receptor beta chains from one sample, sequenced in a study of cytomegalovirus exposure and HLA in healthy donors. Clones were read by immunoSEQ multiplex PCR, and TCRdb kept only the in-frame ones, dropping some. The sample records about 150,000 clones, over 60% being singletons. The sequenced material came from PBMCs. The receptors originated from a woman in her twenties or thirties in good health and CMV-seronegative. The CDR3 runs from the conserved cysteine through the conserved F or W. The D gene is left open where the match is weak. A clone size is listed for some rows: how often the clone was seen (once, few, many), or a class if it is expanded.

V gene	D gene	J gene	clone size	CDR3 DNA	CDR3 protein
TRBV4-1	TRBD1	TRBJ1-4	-	TGCGCCAGCAGCCAAGATGGAGGGACAGGGTCCGAAAAACTGTTTTTT	CASSQDGGTGSEKLFF
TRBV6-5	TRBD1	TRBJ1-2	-	TGTGCCAGCAACCGGGACAGGGTTAACTATGGCTACACCTTC	CASNRDRVNYGYTF
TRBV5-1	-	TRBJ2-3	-	TGCGCCAGCAGCTTGTATAGAGTCACAGATACGCAGTATTTT	CASSLYRVTDTQYF
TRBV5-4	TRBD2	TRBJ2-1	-	TGTGCCAGCAGCACCGCGGGGCGGGGGTTCCACAATGAGCAGTTCTTC	CASSTAGRGFHNEQFF
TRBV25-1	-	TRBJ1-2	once	TGTGCCAGCAGCCAGACGGCGGGACTCTATGGCTACACCTTC	CASSQTAGLYGYTF
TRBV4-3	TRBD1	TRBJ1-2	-	TGCGCCAGCAGCCATCCGGGACAGCTCTACTATGGCTACACCTTC	CASSHPGQLYYGYTF
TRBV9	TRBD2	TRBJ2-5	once	TGTGCCAGCACCCCTGGTCTGCGGGGGGTAGAAGAGACCCAGTACTTC	CASTPGLRGVEETQYF
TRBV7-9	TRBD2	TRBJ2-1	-	TGTGCCAGCAGCCCTCGTCTAGCGGGGGGCCAGAGCTCCTACAATGAGCAGTTCTTC	CASSPRLAGGQSSYNEQFF
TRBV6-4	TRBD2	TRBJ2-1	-	TGTGCCAGCAGTGACTCGACGGGGGGGCGCGAGCAGTTCTTC	CASSDSTGGREQFF
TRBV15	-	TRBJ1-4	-	TGTGCCACCAGCCCCGGGAGAGGTTTGGAAAAACTGTTTTTT	CATSPGRGLEKLFF
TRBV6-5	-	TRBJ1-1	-	TGTGCCAGCAGTTTAGTCCAGGTGCACACTGAAGCTTTCTTT	CASSLVQVHTEAFF